This T cell receptor (beta chain) was obtained from a study of Ad26.COV2.S vaccination and SARS-CoV-2 variants. Study-level information: Recipients of Ad26.COV2.S got it intramuscularly, once or twice 56 days apart. Whole-study findings and limits: Vaccinees and placebo recipients showed similar non-spike TCR breadth. Participants in the vaccine arm had higher spike-specific TCR breadth; placebo recipients had lower.

The germline CDR1 and CDR2 sequences are LGHNA and YNFKEQ. V dropped 0 bases and J dropped 4 bases, with 15 bases sitting between them. The CDR3 is made up of 16 amino acids. Treatment defined: 15 to 20 received Ad26.COV2.S at low or high dose, single or two shots; several received placebo; per-sample allocation not given. Day 63 after the first injection of vaccine or placebo was the sampling time. This vaccine is an Ad26 vector that expresses the Wuhan-strain SARS-CoV-2 spike. This table comes from immunoSEQ multiplex PCR, and its TCRdb copy is limited to in-frame clones, with some not included. The profile shows around 340,000 clones, roughly 91% of them singletons. As concerns this clone: Its specificity is not known.

The chain has TRBV4-2 and TRBJ1-1; D unresolved. This clonotype was obtained from a person between 18 and 65 years old who received the Ad26.COV2.S COVID-19 vaccine or a placebo. The sample here was peripheral blood, taken in a trial of Ad26.COV2.S vaccine versus placebo. This CDR3 reads CASSQETVGTGTEAFF. DNA of the CDR3: TGTGCCAGCAGCCAAGAAACAGTGGGAACGGGCACTGAAGCTTTCTTT.